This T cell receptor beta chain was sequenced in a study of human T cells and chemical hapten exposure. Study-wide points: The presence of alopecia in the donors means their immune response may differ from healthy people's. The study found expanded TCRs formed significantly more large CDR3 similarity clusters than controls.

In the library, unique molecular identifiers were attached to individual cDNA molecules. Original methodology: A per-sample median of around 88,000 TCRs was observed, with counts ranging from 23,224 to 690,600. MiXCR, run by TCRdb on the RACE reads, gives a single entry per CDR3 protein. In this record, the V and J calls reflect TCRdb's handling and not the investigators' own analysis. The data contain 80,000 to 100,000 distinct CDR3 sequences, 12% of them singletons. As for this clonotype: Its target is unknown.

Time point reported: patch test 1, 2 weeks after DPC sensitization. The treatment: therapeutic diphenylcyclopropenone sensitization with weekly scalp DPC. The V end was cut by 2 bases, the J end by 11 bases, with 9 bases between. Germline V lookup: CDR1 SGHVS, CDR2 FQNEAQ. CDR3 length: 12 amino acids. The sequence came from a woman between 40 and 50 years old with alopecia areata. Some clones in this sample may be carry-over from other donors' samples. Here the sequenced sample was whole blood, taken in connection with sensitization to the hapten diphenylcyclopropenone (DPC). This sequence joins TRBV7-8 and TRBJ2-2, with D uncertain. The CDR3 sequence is CASSLWQSELFF. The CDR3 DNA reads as TGTGCCAGCAGCTTATGGCAGTCAGAGCTGTTTTTT.